These 28 T cell receptor beta chains were sequenced from one sample in a study of PD-1 blockade in mismatch repair-deficient tumors. Profiling relied on immunoSEQ multiplex PCR, and the TCRdb table lists in-frame clones only, not all of them. Here the sample spans tens of thousands of clones, around 73% being singletons. The sequencing used peripheral blood, collected 2 weeks after starting pembrolizumab. The receptor set was obtained from an adult with mismatch repair-deficient cancer.

This clone was detected only once. The chain joins TRBV6-5 to TRBJ2-3; D remains unclear. Germline V gene lookup returns CDR1 MNHEY and CDR2 SVGAGI. The V and J ends lost 8 bases and 2 bases respectively, with 8 bases between them. This CDR3 is 12 amino acids long. For the CDR3, the DNA is TGTGCCAGCGGCAGGTTCACAGATACGCAGTATTTT. Translating gives CASGRFTDTQYF.

The rearrangement joins TRBV2 to TRBJ1-1, with TRBD1 matching 7 bases. The CDR3 sequence is 13 residues long. The ends lost 6 bases at V and 4 bases at J; junction bases unmatched: 5. Germline CDR1 and CDR2: SNHLY and FYNNEI. This chain's CDR3 is CASRQDRLTEAFF. In DNA form, the CDR3 reads TGTGCCAGCAGACAGGACAGGCTCACTGAAGCTTTCTTT.

This clone was seen once. This chain connects TRBV19 to TRBJ1-4; TRBD1 is a possible D gene (6 bases). Trimming took 6 bases from V and 5 from J, leaving 13 bases between them. Germline CDR1 and CDR2: LNHDA and SQIVND (reference sequence). The CDR3 is 14 residues long. CDR3 amino acids: CASSPRDKNEKLFF. The CDR3 DNA follows: TGTGCCAGTAGCCCCCGGGACAAGAATGAAAAACTGTTTTTT.

The rearrangement joins TRBV7-6 to TRBJ2-7; TRBD2 might be the D (6 bases). Germline V gene sequence: CDR1 SGHVS, CDR2 FNYEAQ. V was clipped by 0 bases and J by 4 bases, with 13 bases between them. This CDR3 is built from 15 residues. CDR3 in amino acids: CASSLAEGQRYEQYF. CDR3 sequence (DNA): TGTGCCAGCAGCTTAGCGGAGGGGCAAAGATACGAGCAGTACTTC.

The V call is TRBV5-4, the J call TRBJ2-1; tentatively, D is TRBD2 (6 bases). The germline V gene has CDR1 SGHNT and CDR2 YYREEE (reference sequence). CDR3 length: 14 amino acids. Trimming stripped 4 bases from V and 8 bases from J, with 16 bases between. The CDR3 spells CASSLGTGLHEQFF. The CDR3 region has the DNA TGTGCCAGCAGCCTCGGGACTGGCCTCCATGAGCAGTTCTTC.

The chain links TRBV6-5 to TRBJ2-1; TRBD2 matches at 8 bases. Germline-derived CDR1 and CDR2 are MNHEY and SVGAGI. The junction had 7 bases not matched to a gene; V was cut back by 6 bases and J by 9 bases. The CDR3 is 13 residues long. For the CDR3, the DNA is TGTGCCAGCAGGGGACTAGAAAGCGGTGAGCAGTTCTTC. It translates to CASRGLESGEQFF.

J is TRBJ1-1 and V is TRBV13; D uncertain. V was cut by 3 bases and J by 3 bases, with 20 bases left in between. CDR1 PRHDT and CDR2 FYEKMQ come from the germline V gene (reference sequence). This CDR3 is built from 17 residues. This CDR3 reads CASSFHPGTKAYTEAFF. DNA for the CDR3: TGTGCCAGCAGCTTTCATCCGGGAACGAAGGCCTACACTGAAGCTTTCTTT.

This clone occurred once. V is TRBV29-1 and J is TRBJ2-3, with D hard to call. Germline loops: CDR1 SQVTM, CDR2 ANQGSEA. Trimming took off 4 bases at V and 3 bases at J, with 14 bases between the two ends. CDR3 length equals 14 residues. CDR3 DNA: TGCAGCGTTGGTAAAGCGCTTGCTACAGATACGCAGTATTTT. This encodes CSVGKALATDTQYF.

This chain joins TRBV28 and TRBJ1-5, with 7 bases lining up with TRBD1. Trimming at V came to 3 bases and at J to 1 base, leaving 3 bases not matched to a gene. CDR1 is MDHEN, CDR2 SYDVKM, per germline. This CDR3 has 15 residues. For the CDR3, the DNA is TGTGCCAGCAGTTTGGGGACAGCGAGCAATCAGCCCCAGCATTTT. Translated, it gives CASSLGTASNQPQHF.

V is TRBV4-2 and J is TRBJ2-5, with 10 bases aligning to TRBD2. V was clipped by 1 base and J by 2 bases; unmatched bases: 7. CDR1 is LGHNA, CDR2 YNFKEQ, per germline. This CDR3 is 17 amino acids long. The chain's CDR3 is CASSQGTGLAEQETQYF. The CDR3 DNA follows: TGTGCCAGCAGCCAAGGTACAGGACTAGCGGAACAAGAGACCCAGTACTTC.

This chain connects TRBV5-6 to TRBJ2-4, with 9 bases fitting TRBD1. V lost 3 bases and J lost 8; bases outside the gene matches: 6. There are 14 residues in the CDR3. From germline, CDR1 is SGHDT and CDR2 YYEEEE. The CDR3 spells CASSSGQGGDIQYF. The CDR3 nucleotides read TGTGCCAGCAGCTCGGGACAGGGAGGGGACATTCAGTACTTC.

The V and J genes are TRBV5-1 and TRBJ2-3, with 13 bases aligning to TRBD2. V lost 4 bases to trimming and J lost 4 bases; unmatched junction nucleotides: 6. Germline CDR1 is SGHRS and CDR2 is YFSETQ. This CDR3 contains 16 residues. The CDR3 spells CASSIGLAGAADTQYF. CDR3 nucleotides: TGCGCCAGCAGCATCGGACTAGCGGGAGCGGCAGATACGCAGTATTTT.

V usage is TRBV30 and J usage is TRBJ2-1, with a weak D call TRBD1 (5 bases). Trimming left V 2 bases short and J 9 bases short, with 14 bases between. Germline V gene data show CDR1 as GTSNPN and CDR2 as SVGIG (reference sequence). The CDR3 runs to 13 residues. CDR3 in DNA: TGTGCCTGGAGTAACGACCAAAGGGGTGAGCAGTTCTTC. Residues: CAWSNDQRGEQFF.

The genes are TRBV6-5 and TRBJ1-2, with D unclear. Trimming pared 10 bases from V and 9 bases from J, leaving 18 bases between. The CDR3 has 12 residues. Germline V CDR1 and CDR2: MNHEY, SVGAGI. CDR3 region: CATWRAVWSYTF. The CDR3 DNA follows: TGTGCCACCTGGAGGGCAGTGTGGAGCTACACCTTC.

The rearrangement links TRBV13 to TRBJ2-7; 8 bases map to TRBD1. V shed 6 bases and J 2 bases; nucleotides not matched to a gene: 9. The CDR3 sequence is 15 residues long. Germline CDR1 PRHDT, CDR2 FYEKMQ (reference sequence). CDR3 DNA: TGTGCCAGCAGGGCAGGGGGCGCCTCACCCTACGAGCAGTACTTC. Translation: CASRAGGASPYEQYF. Looking up the rest from reference TRBV13 and TRBJ2-7 gives the full variable domain: AAGVIQSPRHLIKEKRETATLKCYPIPRHDTVYWYQQGPGQDPQFLISFYEKMQSDKGSIPDRFSAQQFSDYHSELNMSSLELGDSALYFCASRAGGASPYEQYFGPGTRLTVT.

The chain uses TRBV10-2 and TRBJ2-3; D remains unclear. CDR1 WSHSY and CDR2 SAAADI come from the germline V gene. CDR3 size: 14 residues. Trimming removed 6 bases at V and 2 bases at J, with 12 bases between. The CDR3 nucleotides are TGCGCCAGCAGCCCCGTTGTTTACACAGATACGCAGTATTTT. It specifies CASSPVVYTDTQYF.

This clone was seen just once. The gene calls are TRBV7-9 and TRBJ2-1; 11 nucleotides align to TRBD2. The germline V gene has CDR1 SEHNR and CDR2 FQNEAQ (reference sequence). V was clipped by 5 bases and J by 5 bases; unmatched bases: 5. CDR3 length: 15 amino acids. The CDR3 reads CASSETSGSDNEQFF. The CDR3 DNA is TGTGCCAGCAGCGAAACTAGCGGGAGCGACAATGAGCAGTTCTTC.

This clone was observed a few times. This rearrangement joins TRBV2 to TRBJ2-2; D is unclear. The CDR3 contains 12 residues. Trimming took off 1 base at V and 7 bases at J, with 4 bases between the two ends. Looked up from germline, CDR1 is SNHLY and CDR2 is FYNNEI. The CDR3 region is CASSEGFGELFF. The DNA of the CDR3 is TGTGCCAGCAGTGAAGGGTTCGGGGAGCTGTTTTTT.

This clone was recorded once. V usage is TRBV10-3 and J usage is TRBJ1-2; possible D gene TRBD1, 5 bases. V shed 1 base and J shed 3 bases, with 12 bases lying between them. CDR1 and CDR2 from the germline V gene are ENHRY and SYGVKD. This CDR3 comprises 15 residues. The CDR3 region has the DNA TGTGCCATCAGTGAGTTCAGGGAGGGTGACTATGGCTACACCTTC. Its translation: CAISEFREGDYGYTF.

This clone was detected once. This chain connects TRBV28 to TRBJ1-2; D unresolved. Germline V gene sequence: CDR1 MDHEN, CDR2 SYDVKM. The CDR3 spans 15 residues. V was shortened by 1 base and J by 4 bases, with 13 bases between the two germline ends. CDR3 sequence reads: CASSLSERSSYGYTF. The CDR3 DNA is TGTGCCAGCAGTTTATCCGAACGCTCTAGCTATGGCTACACCTTC.

This chain connects TRBV12-5 to TRBJ1-4, with D uncertain. Trimming took off 0 bases at V and 8 bases at J, with 13 bases between the two ends. From germline, CDR1 is LGHNT and CDR2 FRNRAP. The CDR3 extends over 15 amino acids. CDR3 region: CASGLVRARGEKLFF. The CDR3 DNA reads as TGTGCTAGTGGTTTGGTAAGGGCCCGAGGCGAAAAACTGTTTTTT.

The rearrangement links TRBV5-1 to TRBJ2-1; 10 nucleotides agree with TRBD2. V shed 3 bases and J 6 bases; nucleotides not matched to a gene: 9. Germline V CDR1 and CDR2: SGHRS, YFSETQ. This CDR3 has 16 residues. CDR3 in DNA: TGCGCCAGCAGCTGGTTTACGGGACTAGCGTCCAATGAGCAGTTCTTC. This sequence encodes CASSWFTGLASNEQFF.

V is TRBV9 and J is TRBJ2-7, with D possibly being TRBD1 or TRBD2 (5 bases each). CDR3 length: 17 residues. The V gene's germline CDR1 is SGDLS and CDR2 YYNGEE. V lost 0 bases, J lost 0 bases, and 16 bases lay in between. The CDR3 nucleotides read TGTGCCAGCAGCGTAGGAGTCGGGACGGTGAGCTCCTACGAGCAGTACTTC. This gives the protein CASSVGVGTVSSYEQYF.

On this clone: The junction departs from the called germline gene at one end, perhaps through a read error. The genes are TRBV29-1 and TRBJ2-5; D unclear. Germline V gene data show CDR1 as SQVTM and CDR2 as ANQGSEA. The CDR3 is 15 residues long. In nucleotides, the CDR3 is TGCAGCGTTGAAGATCTTGGGGAACGCAAAGAGGCCCAGTACTTC. This sequence encodes CSVEDLGERKEAQYF.

The genes are TRBV19 and TRBJ1-1; D may be TRBD1 (5 bases). Germline V gives CDR1 LNHDA, CDR2 SQIVND (reference sequence). Trimming removed 7 bases at V and 0 bases at J, with 15 bases between. This CDR3 spans 15 amino acids. CDR3 in DNA: TGTGCCAGTACCTCATGGGGCAACATGAACACTGAAGCTTTCTTT. Its translation: CASTSWGNMNTEAFF.

The chain uses TRBV19 and TRBJ1-1; tentative D call: TRBD1 (6 bases). CDR3 length: 14 residues. V was shortened by 10 bases and J by 2 bases, with 17 bases between the two germline ends. Per germline, CDR1 LNHDA and CDR2 SQIVND (reference sequence). For the CDR3, the DNA is TGTGCCATTCGACAGGCGGCCAAAAACACTGAAGCTTTCTTT. Its translation is CAIRQAAKNTEAFF. Full variable domain (rest looked up from reference TRBV19 and TRBJ1-1): DGGITQSPKYLFRKEGQNVTLSCEQNLNHDAMYWYRQDPGQGLRLIYYSQIVNDFQKGDIAEGYSVSREKKESFPLTVTSAQKNPTAFYLCAIRQAAKNTEAFFGQGTRLTVV.

The count of this clone is one. The V gene is TRBV6-6, the J gene TRBJ2-5; 7 nucleotides match TRBD2. The trim removed 0 bases at V and 5 bases at J, leaving 6 bases unmatched. Germline values: CDR1 MNHNY, CDR2 SVGAGI (reference sequence). This CDR3 is built from 15 residues. The CDR3 coding sequence is TGTGCCAGCAGTTACTCGGCACGGGGGGTGGAGACCCAGTACTTC. Encoded protein: CASSYSARGVETQYF.

The V call is TRBV30, the J call TRBJ2-2; 7 bases are shared with TRBD1. With 4 bases clipped from V and 4 bases from J, the junction kept 9 bases outside the gene matches. Germline-derived CDR1 and CDR2 are GTSNPN and SVGIG (reference sequence). The CDR3 sequence is 15 residues long. CDR3 sequence reads: CAWNLGGLRTGELFF. The CDR3, as DNA: TGTGCCTGGAATCTAGGGGGCCTCCGCACCGGGGAGCTGTTTTTT.